These T cell receptor beta chains were read from a single sample in a study of Graves' ophthalmopathy and Graves' hyperthyroidism. Via MiXCR, TCRdb re-called the multiplex PCR reads, giving one row per CDR3 protein. The sample yields some 410,000 distinct CDR3 sequences, around 21% seen once. The sequencing input was peripheral blood. These receptor sequences come from a woman between 18 and 29 years old with stable Graves' hyperthyroidism. Each CDR3 is given with its conserved first and last residue. A D gene is named only where the DNA matches it firmly. The listing skips clone size in some rows; elsewhere it reads once, few, many or a size class.

J gene | clone size | V gene | D gene | CDR3 length | CDR3 protein | CDR3 DNA
TRBJ1-5 | few | TRBV20-1 | TRBD1 | 15 | CSASDRTDSNQPQHF | TGCAGTGCTTCGGACAGGACGGATAGCAATCAGCCCCAGCATTTT
TRBJ2-5 | many | TRBV13 | . | 14 | CASSFRGGRETQYF | TGTGCCAGCAGCTTCCGAGGGGGTCGAGAGACCCAGTACTTC
TRBJ1-6 | . | TRBV6-1 | TRBD1 | 14 | CASSGQGAVSPLHF | TGTGCCAGCAGTGGACAGGGGGCCGTTTCACCCCTCCACTTT
TRBJ1-6 | many | TRBV7-9 | TRBD1 | 15 | CASSVNRGPNSPLHF | TGTGCCAGCAGCGTAAACAGGGGGCCAAATTCACCCCTCCACTTT
TRBJ2-5 | many | TRBV7-8 | TRBD2 | 16 | CASSRVVTGGQETQYF | TGTGCCAGCAGCAGGGTTGTGACGGGAGGGCAAGAGACCCAGTACTTC
TRBJ1-2 | . | TRBV5-1 | TRBD1 | 12 | CASIDRVGGYTF | TGCGCCAGCATCGACAGGGTAGGCGGCTACACCTTC
TRBJ1-5 | many | TRBV19 | . | 17 | CASNLNPPGVGNQPQHF | TGCGCCAGTAATCTCAATCCCCCCGGGGTCGGCAATCAGCCCCAGCATTTT
TRBJ2-5 | many | TRBV20-1 | . | 15 | CSAPRSGDGQETQYF | TGCAGTGCTCCCCGGTCCGGGGACGGCCAAGAGACCCAGTACTTC
TRBJ2-7 | many | TRBV28 | TRBD1 | 15 | CASSPGQGTTYEQYF | TGTGCCAGCAGTCCGGGACAGGGGACCACCTACGAGCAGTACTTC
TRBJ2-7 | . | TRBV12-3/TRBV12-4 | TRBD2 | 16 | CASSLSLAASSYEQYF | TGTGCCAGCAGTTTATCGCTAGCGGCCAGCTCCTACGAGCAGTACTTC
TRBJ2-5 | . | TRBV20-1 | TRBD2 | 19 | CSARGLAGRGIYTQETQYF | TGCAGTGCTAGGGGACTAGCGGGAAGGGGCATCTATACCCAAGAGACCCAGTACTTC
TRBJ2-7 | few | TRBV20-1 | . | 19 | CSARDLGLRLGRIAYEQYF | TGCAGTGCTAGAGATCTCGGGCTCAGACTGGGGCGGATTGCCTACGAGCAGTACTTC
TRBJ1-1 | few | TRBV29-1 | . | 16 | CSGYDGSYTMNTEAFF | TGCAGCGGATACGACGGTTCCTATACCATGAACACTGAAGCTTTCTTT
TRBJ2-2 | . | TRBV7-9 | . | 13 | CASSHIYTGELFF | TGTGCCAGCAGCCACATATACACCGGGGAGCTGTTTTTT
TRBJ2-7 | many | TRBV7-2 | TRBD2 | 15 | CASSLRLAGVQEQYF | TGTGCCAGCAGCTTACGACTAGCGGGAGTTCAAGAGCAGTACTTC
TRBJ2-4 | many | TRBV11-2 | . | 13 | CASILLGGSIQYF | TGTGCCAGCATCCTCCTAGGCGGCAGCATTCAGTACTTC
TRBJ1-1 | many | TRBV28 | . | 15 | CATSRGAQMNTEAFF | TGTGCCACCTCTAGGGGGGCACAAATGAACACTGAAGCTTTCTTT
TRBJ1-5 | many | TRBV18 | . | 14 | CASSPQGSNQPQHF | TGTGCCAGCTCACCACAGGGGAGCAATCAGCCCCAGCATTTT
TRBJ2-7 | many | TRBV5-1 | TRBD1 | 16 | CASSLAGRGLIDEQYF | TGCGCCAGCAGCTTGGCTGGCAGGGGGCTTATCGACGAGCAGTACTTC
TRBJ2-7 | many | TRBV10-3 | . | 15 | CAISDQRSSDHEQYF | TGTGCCATCAGTGATCAACGTAGCTCGGACCACGAGCAGTACTTC
TRBJ2-7 | many | TRBV20-1 | . | 10 | CSASNYEQYF | TGCAGTGCTAGTAACTACGAGCAGTACTTC
TRBJ1-1 | . | TRBV11-2 | TRBD1 | 18 | CASSIRSDRGFVGTEAFF | TGTGCCAGTAGTATCCGCTCAGACAGGGGTTTTGTGGGCACTGAAGCTTTCTTT
TRBJ1-1 | . | TRBV11-2 | . | 14 | CASSLVLGVTEAFF | TGTGCCAGCAGCTTAGTCCTTGGGGTCACTGAAGCTTTCTTT
TRBJ1-5 | many | TRBV15 | TRBD1 | 16 | CATSRDRDSLNQPQHF | TGTGCCACCAGCAGAGACCGGGACAGCCTCAATCAGCCCCAGCATTTT
TRBJ1-2 | many | TRBV29-1 | . | 14 | CSVNRHRALYGYTF | TGCAGCGTTAACCGACACAGGGCCCTCTATGGCTACACCTTC
TRBJ2-2 | many | TRBV6-1 | TRBD1 | 14 | CASAGQVNTGELFF | TGTGCCAGCGCGGGACAGGTGAACACCGGGGAGCTGTTTTTT
TRBJ2-5 | many | TRBV27 | TRBD2 | 12 | CASGLAEETQYF | TGTGCCAGCGGGCTAGCGGAAGAGACCCAGTACTTC